The 21 T cell receptor beta chains given below trace back to one sample, sequenced in a study of human T cells and chemical hapten exposure. Time point specified: patch test 2, 6 weeks after DPC sensitization. As to treatment: therapeutic diphenylcyclopropenone sensitization with weekly scalp DPC. TCRdb independently ran MiXCR on the RACE reads; one entry per CDR3 protein. Of some 45,000 distinct CDR3 sequences listed, approximately 9% are singletons. The sequenced sample was whole blood, obtained in connection with sensitization to the hapten diphenylcyclopropenone (DPC). These receptors originate from a woman aged 40-49 years with alopecia areata. Some clones in this sample may be carry-over from other donors' samples.

This clonotype occurred many times. The chain has TRBV4-2 and TRBJ2-3, with 12 bases identical to TRBD2. Germline CDR1 is LGHNA and CDR2 is YNFKEQ. The V gene end was trimmed by 0 bases and the J gene end by 5 bases; junction bases not matched to a gene: 9. The CDR3 is 18 amino acids. The CDR3 region has the DNA TGTGCCAGCAGCCAAGATCGATCTAGCGGGGGGGCGATAGATACGCAGTATTTT. The encoded protein is CASSQDRSSGGAIDTQYF.

A word on this clonotype: A much larger clone differs by one base, so this may be a read error. The chain combines TRBV12-3 or TRBV12-4 with TRBJ1-1, with D perhaps matching TRBD1 (5 bases). There are 13 residues in the CDR3. The germline V and J ends were trimmed by 3 bases and 4 bases, with 9 bases remaining between them. The CDR3 region has the DNA TGTGCCAGCAGTTTTATGGGGACCACTGAAGCTTTCTTT. It is translated as CASSFMGTTEAFF.

This clonotype was found many times. The genes are TRBV5-1 and TRBJ2-7, with D possibly being TRBD1 or TRBD2 (6 bases each). With 4 bases removed from V and 2 bases from J, the gap between germline ends came to 16 bases. The CDR3 totals 15 residues. Germline CDR1 reads SGHRS; CDR2 reads YFSETQ. The CDR3 coding sequence is TGCGCCAGCAGCCCAAATTCGGGGGCTGCCTACGAGCAGTACTTC. Translation gives CASSPNSGAAYEQYF.

This clonotype has a count of ten or more. The gene calls are TRBV2 and TRBJ1-2, with a weak D call TRBD1 (5 bases). Germline loops: CDR1 SNHLY, CDR2 FYNNEI. This CDR3 contains 14 residues. Trimming left V 7 bases short and J 8 bases short, with 20 bases between. CDR3 sequence: CASTLGGTTGGYTF. DNA for the CDR3: TGTGCCAGCACCTTGGGGGGTACTACGGGAGGCTACACCTTC. Using reference TRBV2 and TRBJ1-2 for the parts outside the CDR3, the full variable domain is EPEVTQTPSHQVTQMGQEVILRCVPISNHLYFYWYRQILGQKVEFLVSFYNNEISEKSEIFDDQFSVERPDGSNFTLKIRSTKLEDSAMYFCASTLGGTTGGYTFGSGTRLTVV.

The chain joins TRBV29-1 to TRBJ1-1; D not resolved. The CDR3 has 12 amino acids. The V end was cut by 7 bases, the J end by 2 bases, with 11 bases between. The V gene's germline CDR1 is SQVTM and CDR2 ANQGSEA. The CDR3 bases are TGCAGCGCCGACAACTCCAACACTGAAGCTTTCTTT. It encodes CSADNSNTEAFF.

This clonotype was found a few times. The chain uses TRBV2 and TRBJ2-3, with a tentative D call TRBD1 (6 bases). CDR1 and CDR2 from the germline V gene are SNHLY and FYNNEI. There are 17 residues in the CDR3. Trimming shortened V by 7 bases and J by 3 bases, and 23 bases separated the two germline ends. The CDR3 sequence is CASMGAGQGQKTDTQYF. Here the CDR3 DNA reads TGTGCCAGCATGGGGGCAGGTCAAGGGCAAAAGACAGATACGCAGTATTTT.

The gene calls are TRBV7-9 and TRBJ1-1; D unclear. Germline V CDR1 and CDR2: SEHNR, FQNEAQ (reference sequence). CDR3 size: 13 residues. V gave up 4 bases and J gave up 10 bases, with 16 bases separating them. As DNA, the CDR3 is TGTGCCAGCAGCTCTACTTACAGAGGGAGAGCTTTCTTT. Amino acids: CASSSTYRGRAFF.

In this sample, this clonotype turned up a few times. The chain combines TRBV5-6 with TRBJ2-2; D is undetermined. The CDR3 contains 15 residues. Germline V gene lookup returns CDR1 SGHDT and CDR2 YYEEEE. Trimming took off 4 bases at V and 4 bases at J, with 14 bases between the two ends. Here the CDR3 reads CASSPTGRGTGELFF. CDR3 in DNA: TGTGCCAGCAGCCCGACGGGTCGTGGCACCGGGGAGCTGTTTTTT.

V is TRBV6-6 and J is TRBJ1-4; D not certain. The germline CDR1 and CDR2 sequences are MNHNY and SVGAGI (reference sequence). The CDR3 spans 13 residues. Trimming cost V 0 bases and J 12 bases, with 11 bases left between them. CDR3 loop: CASSYSSGGELFF. For the CDR3, the DNA is TGTGCCAGCAGTTACTCCAGCGGTGGTGAACTGTTTTTT.

The V and J genes are TRBV28 and TRBJ1-4, with 11 bases identical to TRBD1. Per germline, CDR1 MDHEN and CDR2 SYDVKM. V was pared by 6 bases and J by 8 bases, with 5 bases of the junction left unmatched. The length of the CDR3 is 14 residues. CDR3 residues: CASRRTGGGEKLFF. In DNA, the CDR3 is TGTGCCAGCAGACGGACAGGGGGCGGCGAAAAACTGTTTTTT.

This clonotype occurred many times. The gene calls are TRBV6-5 and TRBJ2-5; a possible D gene is TRBD2 (5 bases). The germline V and J ends were trimmed by 4 bases and 0 bases, with 12 bases remaining between them. The germline gives CDR1 MNHEY, CDR2 SVGAGI. This CDR3 has 15 amino acids. In DNA, the CDR3 is TGTGCCAGCAGTTCCCGAACGGGGAACCAAGAGACCCAGTACTTC. Residues: CASSSRTGNQETQYF.

V and J are TRBV19 and TRBJ2-5; D may correspond to TRBD1 or TRBD2 (5 bases each). The V gene lost 8 bases and the J gene lost 6 bases, with 19 bases spanning the gap. Germline V gene lookup returns CDR1 LNHDA and CDR2 SQIVND (reference sequence). This CDR3 contains 14 residues. The CDR3 is CASGDGASRKTQYF. DNA of the CDR3: TGTGCCAGTGGGGACGGAGCTAGCCGAAAGACCCAGTACTTC.

The rearrangement links TRBV27 to TRBJ2-1; a possible D gene is TRBD2 (6 bases). The V end lost 5 bases, the J end lost 7 bases, and 21 bases lay between the germline ends. This CDR3 has 16 amino acids. Germline V lookup: CDR1 MNHEY, CDR2 SMNVEV (reference sequence). The CDR3: CASSPSRGYSANEQFF. CDR3 bases: TGTGCCAGCAGTCCATCTCGGGGGTACTCCGCAAATGAGCAGTTCTTC.

This clonotype was counted many times. The chain uses TRBV11-1 and TRBJ1-1, with no clear D. CDR1 SGHAT and CDR2 FQDESV come from the germline V gene (reference sequence). The ends were cut back, 5 bases at V and 5 bases at J, with 9 bases in the middle. This CDR3 region has 12 residues. The chain's CDR3 is CASSRGRTEAFF. CDR3 nucleotides: TGTGCCAGCAGCCGTGGGCGGACTGAAGCTTTCTTT.

The V gene is TRBV4-1, the J gene TRBJ1-4; maybe TRBD1 (6 bases). The germline gives CDR1 MGHRA, CDR2 YSYEKL. The V gene lost 4 bases and the J gene lost 7 bases, with 13 bases spanning the gap. CDR3 length equals 14 residues. The CDR3 loop reads CASSLSQGFEKLFF. CDR3 coding DNA: TGCGCCAGCAGCCTTTCGCAGGGGTTTGAAAAACTGTTTTTT.

The chain couples TRBV20-1 to TRBJ2-1; 8 nucleotides align to TRBD2. The trim removed 2 bases at V and 4 bases at J, leaving 4 bases unmatched. Germline assignment: CDR1 DFQATT and CDR2 SNEGSKA (reference sequence). This CDR3 is 14 amino acids long. The CDR3: CSARSGLAYNEQFF. The CDR3 DNA reads TGCAGTGCTAGATCTGGACTAGCTTACAATGAGCAGTTCTTC.

This clonotype has at least ten counts. V and J are TRBV12-3 or TRBV12-4 and TRBJ1-4; the D gene is possibly TRBD1 (6 bases). The V end lost 8 bases, the J end lost 8 bases, and 21 bases lay between the germline ends. CDR3 length: 15 amino acids. The CDR3 coding sequence is TGTGCCAGCGGGTCTACGGGGGGGGCCGGAGAAAAACTGTTTTTT. It yields the protein CASGSTGGAGEKLFF.

In its sample, this clonotype was seen many times. The V and J genes are TRBV20-1 and TRBJ2-1; 16 positions agree with TRBD2. The germline gives CDR1 DFQATT, CDR2 SNEGSKA (reference sequence). The ends lost 0 bases at V and 2 bases at J; junction bases unmatched: 7. The CDR3 has 19 amino acids. CDR3 in amino acids: CSARDRTGTSGGAYNEQFF. The DNA for the CDR3 is TGCAGTGCTAGAGACCGCACCGGGACTAGCGGGGGGGCCTACAATGAGCAGTTCTTC.

About this clonotype itself: A much larger clone lies one base from this, so it may be a read error. The rearrangement joins TRBV4-3 to TRBJ1-6; 8 bases fit TRBD1. CDR1 is LGHNA and CDR2 is YSLEER in the germline V gene. V lost 0 bases to trimming and J lost 7 bases; unmatched junction nucleotides: 2. This CDR3 has 15 residues. The CDR3 DNA sequence: TGCGCCAGCAGCCAAGATGCAGGGGGCAATTCACCCCTCCACTTT. Translating it yields CASSQDAGGNSPLHF.

This clonotype showed up many times. The CDR3 DNA follows: TGTGCCAGCAGTTACTCGAGGGCCAGTGTAAGCACTGAAGCTTTCTTT. This codes for CASSYSRASVSTEAFF. This chain joins TRBV6-5 and TRBJ1-1, with D hard to call. V was cut by 0 bases and J by 4 bases, with 15 bases left in between. The CDR3 contains 16 residues. Germline V gene sequence: CDR1 MNHEY, CDR2 SVGAGI.

This clonotype has at least ten counts. V gene TRBV30 combines with J gene TRBJ2-7, with 9 bases identical to TRBD1. This CDR3 is 13 amino acids long. Unmatched junction bases numbered 4, after V lost 3 bases and J lost 4 bases. Looked up from germline, CDR1 is GTSNPN and CDR2 is SVGIG (reference sequence). Here the CDR3 reads CAWSPGQGYEQYF. CDR3 sequence (DNA): TGTGCCTGGAGCCCGGGACAGGGTTACGAGCAGTACTTC.